This T cell receptor (beta chain) was captured in a study of technical replicates of blood from several donors. Generated by immunoSEQ multiplex PCR, the TCRdb table keeps only in-frame clones and is missing some. The data hold 75,000 to 100,000 clones, with approximately 94% observed a single time. Trimming cost V 9 bases and J 1 base; bases outside gene matches: 3. Germline values: CDR1 SNHLY, CDR2 FYNNEI. The CDR3 contains 14 residues. The sequence was obtained from a human donor in good health. V and J are TRBV2 and TRBJ2-3, with TRBD2 identical over 11 bases. The sequenced sample was T cells isolated from PBMCs. This chain's CDR3 is CARTSGVRTDTQYF. CDR3 DNA sequence: TGTGCCAGGACTAGCGGGGTCCGCACAGATACGCAGTATTTT.